This TCR beta chain originates from a study of beta chain features in type 1 diabetes. The overall study: Age, gender, cell numbers and subset yield matched between patients and controls. Broader study findings: Patients showed naive, central memory and Treg TCRB repertoires that appeared more similar than those of healthy donors. PCR could preferentially amplify shorter templates, alike in patients and controls. In all four CD4+ subsets, TCRB CDR3 length was significantly, moderately reduced in type 1 diabetes.

Trimming removed 7 bases at V and 0 bases at J, with 24 bases between. Germline lookup yields CDR1 SQVTM and CDR2 ANQGSEA. This CDR3 has 17 residues. Markers CD45RO/CCR7/CD25/CD127/CD95/CD27 served to sort CD4+ naive, central memory, regulatory and stem cell-like memory cells. Investigators reverse transcribed all isolated RNA, so they sequenced expressed TCRB transcripts. This table comes from immunoSEQ multiplex PCR, and its TCRdb copy is limited to in-frame clones, with some not included. The sample contains approximately 280,000 clones, around 16% of which appear only once. Concerning this clone: Its antigen is still unknown.

The sequence was obtained from a young man with type 1 diabetes. The sequenced material came from naive CD4+ T cells from blood. The chain carries TRBV29-1 and TRBJ1-1, with D tentatively TRBD1 (5 bases). The chain's CDR3 is CSARGAGGSVMNTEAFF. CDR3 sequence (DNA): TGCAGCGCACGAGGGGCAGGCGGGAGTGTGATGAACACTGAAGCTTTCTTT.